The T cell receptor beta chain described here comes from a study of cytomegalovirus exposure and HLA in healthy donors. Findings and limits, study-wide: The authors excluded some V segments, including TRBV6-2 and TRBV6-3, as indistinguishable. In an earlier analysis, most TCR beta V segments were productive about 87% or about 30% of the time.

This clone was recorded only once. The antigen is unknown. The PCR was carried out with 60 Vbeta primers and 13 Jbeta primers. Using immunoSEQ multiplex PCR, the repertoire was profiled, and TCRdb retains in-frame clones only, with some absent. The data contain about 130,000 clones, 75% to 90% of them singletons. The germline V and J ends were trimmed by 3 bases and 0 bases, with 10 bases remaining between them. CDR1 is SNHLY, CDR2 FYNNEI, per germline. The CDR3 is made up of 15 amino acids. This receptor was identified in a man aged 30 to 39 in good health and CMV-seronegative. The V call is TRBV2, the J call TRBJ2-3; D is possibly TRBD2 (5 bases). Sequencing used PBMCs. The CDR3 nucleotides are TGTGCCAGCAGTGACCGGACTGCTAGCACAGATACGCAGTATTTT. It encodes CASSDRTASTDTQYF.